This is a list of T cell receptor beta chains from one sample in a study of blood T cell repertoires in COVID-19. Clones were sequenced by immunoSEQ multiplex PCR, and TCRdb holds only the in-frame ones, with some missing. This sample yields 140,000 to 150,000 clones, of which around four fifths are seen a single time; over 5% belongs to the top ten. What was sequenced was PBMCs or T cells enriched from blood (not recorded which). The source is a woman aged 45-65 years who had recovered from COVID-19. The CDR3 runs from the conserved cysteine through the conserved F or W. D genes are given only for firm matches. The size of a clone is reported for some rows only, either as once, few or many, or as a class for expanded clones.

v_gene,abundance,j_gene,d_gene,CDR3aa,CDR3nt
TRBV10-3,once,TRBJ1-2,.,CAIPNSLGRGNYGYTF,TGTGCCATCCCAAACTCCCTGGGCAGGGGAAACTATGGCTACACCTTC
TRBV28,.,TRBJ1-4,TRBD1,CASSLEGTGNEKLFF,TGTGCCAGCAGTTTAGAGGGGACAGGGAATGAAAAACTGTTTTTT
TRBV27,.,TRBJ2-3,TRBD2,CASSSWTSGKSTDTQYF,TGTGCCAGCAGTTCCTGGACTAGCGGGAAGAGCACAGATACGCAGTATTTT
TRBV7-8,.,TRBJ1-5,TRBD1,CASSYRDRYFGQPQHF,TGTGCCAGCAGCTACCGGGACAGGTACTTTGGTCAGCCCCAGCATTTT
TRBV10-1,.,TRBJ1-1,.,CASSGGSGGGVNTEAFF,TGCGCCAGCAGTGGGGGCTCCGGTGGTGGGGTGAACACTGAAGCTTTCTTT
TRBV28,.,TRBJ1-5,.,CASSSPGVNQPQHF,TGTGCCAGCAGTTCCCCAGGGGTCAATCAGCCCCAGCATTTT
TRBV10-3,few,TRBJ2-7,TRBD1,CADWTGDAYEQYF,TGTGCCGATTGGACAGGGGATGCCTACGAGCAGTACTTC
TRBV18,.,TRBJ1-2,.,CASSPMITGNYGYTF,TGTGCCAGCTCACCCATGATTACAGGAAACTATGGCTACACCTTC
TRBV5-1,.,TRBJ1-4,TRBD1,CASSPGGSEKLFF,TGCGCCAGCAGTCCAGGGGGCAGTGAAAAACTGTTTTTT
TRBV7-9,.,TRBJ1-3,.,CASSFLLQGNSGNTIYF,TGTGCCAGCAGCTTTCTTTTGCAGGGGAACTCTGGAAACACCATATATTTT
TRBV18,.,TRBJ2-3,.,CASSPPPQGGIYTQYF,TGTGCCAGCTCACCACCGCCGCAGGGGGGCATATATACGCAGTATTTT
TRBV27,many,TRBJ1-1,TRBD1,CASSPQGLNTEAFF,TGTGCCAGCAGTCCACAGGGGTTGAACACTGAAGCTTTCTTT
TRBV11-2,.,TRBJ1-2,.,CASSPESYGYTF,TGTGCCAGCAGTCCCGAGAGCTATGGCTACACCTTC
TRBV5-4,.,TRBJ2-2,TRBD1,CASSLDRGANTGELFF,TGTGCCAGCAGCTTGGACAGGGGCGCTAACACCGGGGAGCTGTTTTTT
TRBV28,.,TRBJ1-2,.,CASSAGRARSYGYTF,TGTGCCAGCAGTGCGGGGCGGGCGAGAAGCTATGGCTACACCTTC
TRBV6-5,.,TRBJ2-7,TRBD2,CASSYSGLAGYEQYF,TGTGCCAGCAGTTACTCGGGACTAGCGGGCTACGAGCAGTACTTC
TRBV6-6,.,TRBJ2-7,TRBD2,CASRQSGGAYEQYF,TGTGCCAGCAGGCAAAGCGGGGGGGCCTACGAGCAGTACTTC
TRBV5-1,.,TRBJ1-3,.,CASSLVGTADSGNTIYF,TGCGCCAGCAGCTTGGTGGGGACTGCCGACTCTGGAAACACCATATATTTT
TRBV7-9,.,TRBJ1-2,TRBD1,CASSPQTGDDYGYTF,TGTGCCAGCAGCCCGCAGACAGGGGACGACTATGGCTACACCTTC
TRBV5-4,few,TRBJ1-3,.,CASSLARRGSGNTIYF,TGTGCCAGCAGCTTGGCTAGAAGGGGCTCTGGAAACACCATATATTTT
TRBV11-2,.,TRBJ2-3,TRBD2,CASSPGTSGNFGTDTQYF,TGTGCCAGCAGCCCAGGGACTAGCGGGAATTTCGGCACAGATACGCAGTATTTT
TRBV5-1,once,TRBJ2-5,TRBD2,CASSTGRLAGGSGETQYF,TGCGCCAGCAGCACGGGCCGCCTAGCGGGGGGCTCCGGGGAGACCCAGTACTTC
TRBV28,few,TRBJ1-5,.,CASSPNAGIGNQPQHF,TGTGCCAGCAGCCCTAACGCGGGAATAGGCAATCAGCCCCAGCATTTT
TRBV6-5,.,TRBJ2-1,.,CASSYSRGLNEQFF,TGTGCCAGCAGTTACTCGCGGGGACTCAATGAGCAGTTCTTC
TRBV19,once,TRBJ1-4,.,CASSNPGNANEKLFF,TGTGCCAGTAGTAATCCGGGAAACGCTAATGAAAAACTGTTTTTT
TRBV28,few,TRBJ1-2,.,CASSLGGQGLNYGYTF,TGTGCCAGCAGTTTGGGCGGCCAGGGGTTAAACTATGGCTACACCTTC
TRBV5-1,.,TRBJ1-1,.,CASSLGGLNEAFF,TGCGCCAGCAGCTTAGGAGGGCTGAATGAAGCTTTCTTT
TRBV11-2,few,TRBJ2-3,.,CASSLSRSTDTQYF,TGTGCCAGCAGCCTTTCTCGGTCCACAGATACGCAGTATTTT
TRBV30,.,TRBJ2-7,.,CAWSLIGGGYEQYF,TGTGCCTGGAGTCTAATAGGGGGGGGATACGAGCAGTACTTC
TRBV28,medium-sized,TRBJ1-5,.,CASSLQDSNQPQHF,TGTGCCAGCAGTTTACAGGATAGCAATCAGCCCCAGCATTTT
TRBV2,.,TRBJ1-1,.,CASTLWALNTEAFF,TGTGCCAGCACCCTATGGGCCTTGAACACTGAAGCTTTCTTT
TRBV6-5,.,TRBJ1-2,TRBD1,CASSYDRAPYGYTF,TGTGCCAGCAGTTACGACAGGGCCCCCTATGGCTACACCTTC
TRBV6-5,few,TRBJ1-1,.,CASSYSGTLNTEAFF,TGTGCCAGCAGTTACAGCGGGACACTGAACACTGAAGCTTTCTTT
TRBV5-6,many,TRBJ1-5,.,CASSLSYSNQPQHF,TGTGCCAGCAGCTTGTCCTATAGCAATCAGCCCCAGCATTTT
TRBV27,.,TRBJ2-6,.,CASSETFTGANVLTF,TGTGCCAGCAGTGAAACATTTACTGGGGCCAACGTCCTGACTTTC
TRBV10-3,.,TRBJ2-3,TRBD2,CAISSGGGTDTQYF,TGTGCCATCAGCAGCGGGGGAGGCACAGATACGCAGTATTTT
TRBV5-4,.,TRBJ1-1,.,CASSLATGGRLNTEAFF,TGTGCCAGCAGCTTGGCCACGGGAGGGCGCCTAAACACTGAAGCTTTCTTT
TRBV6-5,.,TRBJ2-7,.,CASKTSAAYEQYF,TGTGCCAGCAAAACTAGTGCGGCCTACGAGCAGTACTTC
TRBV5-3,.,TRBJ2-5,TRBD1,CARSSGQGAQETQYF,TGTGCCAGAAGCTCGGGACAGGGGGCACAAGAGACCCAGTACTTC
TRBV7-2,.,TRBJ2-1,.,CASSLDRNEQFF,TGTGCCAGCAGTTTGGACAGAAATGAGCAGTTCTTC
TRBV7-8,.,TRBJ1-2,.,CASSLARGYYGYTF,TGTGCCAGCAGCTTAGCGAGGGGGTACTATGGCTACACCTTC
TRBV5-1,few,TRBJ2-2,TRBD1,CASRTGVGTGELFF,TGCGCCAGCAGGACAGGGGTGGGCACCGGGGAGCTGTTTTTT
TRBV10-3,.,TRBJ1-1,TRBD1,CAISEQQGVDTEAFF,TGTGCCATCAGTGAGCAACAGGGGGTTGACACTGAAGCTTTCTTT
TRBV6-1,.,TRBJ2-2,TRBD2,CASSEWGGDTGELFF,TGTGCCAGCAGTGAATGGGGGGGGGATACCGGGGAGCTGTTTTTT
TRBV11-2,.,TRBJ1-6,.,CASSSQDSPPWHSPLHF,TGTGCCAGCAGCAGCCAAGACAGTCCTCCCTGGCATTCACCCCTCCACTTT
TRBV19,.,TRBJ2-1,.,CASSRNRALSYNEQFF,TGTGCCAGTAGTAGAAACAGGGCCCTTAGCTACAATGAGCAGTTCTTC
TRBV19,.,TRBJ1-1,.,CASTENPNTEAFF,TGTGCCAGTACAGAAAACCCGAACACTGAAGCTTTCTTT